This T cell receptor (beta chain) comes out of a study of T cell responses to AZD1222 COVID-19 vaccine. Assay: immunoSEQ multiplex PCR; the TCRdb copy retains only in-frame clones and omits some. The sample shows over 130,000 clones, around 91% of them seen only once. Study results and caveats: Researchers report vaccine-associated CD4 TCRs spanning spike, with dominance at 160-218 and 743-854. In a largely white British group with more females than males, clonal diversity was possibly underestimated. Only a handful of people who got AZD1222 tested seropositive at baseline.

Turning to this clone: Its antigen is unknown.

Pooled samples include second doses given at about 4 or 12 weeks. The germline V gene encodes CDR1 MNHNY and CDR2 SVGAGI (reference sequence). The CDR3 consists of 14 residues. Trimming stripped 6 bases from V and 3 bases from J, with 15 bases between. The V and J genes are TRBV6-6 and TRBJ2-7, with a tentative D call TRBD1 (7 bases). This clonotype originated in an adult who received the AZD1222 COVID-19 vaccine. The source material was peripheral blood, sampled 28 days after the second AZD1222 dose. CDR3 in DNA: TGTGCCAGCAGCGGAGGGACAGCAAGCTACGAGCAGTACGTC. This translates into CASSGGTASYEQYV.